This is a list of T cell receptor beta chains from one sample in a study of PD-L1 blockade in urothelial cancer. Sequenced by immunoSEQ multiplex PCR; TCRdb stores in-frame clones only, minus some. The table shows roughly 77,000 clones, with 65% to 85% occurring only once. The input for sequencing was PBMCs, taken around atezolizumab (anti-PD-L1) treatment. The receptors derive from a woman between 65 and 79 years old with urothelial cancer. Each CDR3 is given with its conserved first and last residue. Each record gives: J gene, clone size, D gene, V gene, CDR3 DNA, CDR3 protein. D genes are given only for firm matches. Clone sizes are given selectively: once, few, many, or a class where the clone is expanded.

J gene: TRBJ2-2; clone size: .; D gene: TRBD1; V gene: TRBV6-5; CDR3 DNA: TGTGCCACCACCCCGGGACAGGGAACCGGGGAGCTGTTTTTT; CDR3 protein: CATTPGQGTGELFF
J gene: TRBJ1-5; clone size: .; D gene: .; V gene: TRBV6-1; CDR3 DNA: TGTGCCAGCAGCGAACTTACTCCAGGGAAAAGCAATCAGCCCCAGCATTTT; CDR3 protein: CASSELTPGKSNQPQHF
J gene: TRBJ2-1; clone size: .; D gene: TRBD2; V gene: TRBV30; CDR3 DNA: TGTGCCTGGAGTGTCGCAGCGGGGGGGCCGTACAATGAGCAGTTCTTC; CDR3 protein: CAWSVAAGGPYNEQFF
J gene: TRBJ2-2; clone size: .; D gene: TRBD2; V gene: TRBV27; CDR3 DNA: TGTGCCAGCAGTTTTGAAGCGGGAGGCACCGGGGAGCTGTTTTTT; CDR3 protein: CASSFEAGGTGELFF
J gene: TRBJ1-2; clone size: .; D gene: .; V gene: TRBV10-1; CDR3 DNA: TGCGCCAGCAGTCCGGGGAGTGACTATGGCTACACCTTC; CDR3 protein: CASSPGSDYGYTF
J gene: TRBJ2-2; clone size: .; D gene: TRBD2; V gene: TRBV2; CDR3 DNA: TGTGCCAGCAGTGAGACTGGACTAGCGGGATCTTTAGTCGCGAACACCGGGGAGCTGTTTTTT; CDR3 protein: CASSETGLAGSLVANTGELFF
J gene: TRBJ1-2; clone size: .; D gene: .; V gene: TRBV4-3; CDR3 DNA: TGCGCCAGCAGCCAAGACAGGGGCTCTAACTATGGCTACACCTTC; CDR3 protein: CASSQDRGSNYGYTF
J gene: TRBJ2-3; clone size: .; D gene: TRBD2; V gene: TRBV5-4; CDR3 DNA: TGTGCCAGCAGCTCGACATTACTAGCGGGGGCCTACCCGTCGATTGATACGCAGTATTTT; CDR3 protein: CASSSTLLAGAYPSIDTQYF
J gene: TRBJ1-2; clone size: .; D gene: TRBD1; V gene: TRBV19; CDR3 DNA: TGTGCCAGTAGTATGGGGACAGATGGCTACACCTTC; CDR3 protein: CASSMGTDGYTF
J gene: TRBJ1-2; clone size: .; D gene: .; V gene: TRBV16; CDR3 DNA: TGTGCCAGCAGCCAATCGGTTCTGAGTAGCAGGGACTATGGCTACACCTTC; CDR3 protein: CASSQSVLSSRDYGYTF
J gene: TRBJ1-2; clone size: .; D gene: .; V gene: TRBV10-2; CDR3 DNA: TGCGCCAGCAGTGAATATAGGGAGAGCTACACCTTC; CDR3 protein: CASSEYRESYTF
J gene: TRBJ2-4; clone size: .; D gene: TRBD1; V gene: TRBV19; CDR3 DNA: TGTGCCAGTAGTATAGATAGACAGGGGCGAAACATTCAGTACTTC; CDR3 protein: CASSIDRQGRNIQYF
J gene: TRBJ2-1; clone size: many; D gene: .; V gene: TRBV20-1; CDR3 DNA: TGCAGTGGGGGCCCAGTTGGTGAGCAGTTCTTC; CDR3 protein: CSGGPVGEQFF
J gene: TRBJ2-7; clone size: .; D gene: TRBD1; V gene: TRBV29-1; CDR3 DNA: TGCAGCGTTTGGACAGGGAACTACGAGCAGTACTTC; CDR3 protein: CSVWTGNYEQYF
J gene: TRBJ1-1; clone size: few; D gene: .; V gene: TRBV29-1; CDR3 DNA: TGCAGCGCTGTGACAGTGAACACTGAAGCTTTCTTT; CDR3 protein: CSAVTVNTEAFF
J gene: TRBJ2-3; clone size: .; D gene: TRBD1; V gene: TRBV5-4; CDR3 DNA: TGTGCCAGCAGCTTGGTCGCGACAGGGGCAGATACGCAGTATTTT; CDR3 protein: CASSLVATGADTQYF
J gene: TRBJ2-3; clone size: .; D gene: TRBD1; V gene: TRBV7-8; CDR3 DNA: TGTGCCAGCAGCCCCTACAGGGGAGATACGCAGTATTTT; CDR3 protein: CASSPYRGDTQYF
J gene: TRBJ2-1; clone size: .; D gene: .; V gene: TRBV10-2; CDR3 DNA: TGCGCCAGCAGTCTAGGGGCTTACAATGAGCAGTTCTTC; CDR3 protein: CASSLGAYNEQFF
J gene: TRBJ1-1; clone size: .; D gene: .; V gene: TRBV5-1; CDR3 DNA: TGCGCCAGCAGCTTTGGGGGGGATAACACTGAAGCTTTCTTT; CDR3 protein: CASSFGGDNTEAFF
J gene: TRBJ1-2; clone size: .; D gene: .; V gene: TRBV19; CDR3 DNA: TGTGCCAGTAGCCCCACATCGGGGAGGGACTATGGCTACACCTTC; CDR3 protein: CASSPTSGRDYGYTF
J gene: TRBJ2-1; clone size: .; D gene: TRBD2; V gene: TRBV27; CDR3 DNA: TGTGCCAGCAGTTCGACTAGCGGACTTTACAATGAGCAGTTCTTC; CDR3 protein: CASSSTSGLYNEQFF
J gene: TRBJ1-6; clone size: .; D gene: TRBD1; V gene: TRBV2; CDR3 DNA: TGTGCCAGCAGTGAAGCCGGTGGACAGGGATATAATTCACCCCTCCACTTT; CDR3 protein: CASSEAGGQGYNSPLHF